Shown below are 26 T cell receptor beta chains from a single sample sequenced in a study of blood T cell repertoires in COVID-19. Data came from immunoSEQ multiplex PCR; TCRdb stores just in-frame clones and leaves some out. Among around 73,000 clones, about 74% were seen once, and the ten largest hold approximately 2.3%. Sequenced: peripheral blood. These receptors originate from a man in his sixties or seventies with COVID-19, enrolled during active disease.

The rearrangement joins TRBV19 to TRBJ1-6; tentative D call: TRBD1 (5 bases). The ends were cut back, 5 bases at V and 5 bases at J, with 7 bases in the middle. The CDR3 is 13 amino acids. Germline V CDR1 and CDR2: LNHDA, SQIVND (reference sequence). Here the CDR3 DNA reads TGTGCCAGTAGTCCACAGGATAATTCACCCCTCCACTTT. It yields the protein CASSPQDNSPLHF.

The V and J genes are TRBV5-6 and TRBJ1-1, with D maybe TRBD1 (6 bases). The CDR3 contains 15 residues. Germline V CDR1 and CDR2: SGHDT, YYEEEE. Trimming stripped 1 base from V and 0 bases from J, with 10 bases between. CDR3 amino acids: CASSLIAGVNTEAFF. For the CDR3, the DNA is TGTGCCAGCAGCTTGATAGCAGGGGTGAACACTGAAGCTTTCTTT.

CDR3 in amino acids: CASRKTRGDNSPLHF. The CDR3 bases are TGTGCCAGCAGGAAGACCAGGGGCGATAATTCACCCCTCCACTTT. This sequence joins TRBV7-9 and TRBJ1-6; tentatively, D is TRBD1 (6 bases). Per germline, CDR1 SEHNR and CDR2 FQNEAQ (reference sequence). CDR3 length: 15 amino acids. V was pared by 6 bases and J by 5 bases, with 14 bases between.

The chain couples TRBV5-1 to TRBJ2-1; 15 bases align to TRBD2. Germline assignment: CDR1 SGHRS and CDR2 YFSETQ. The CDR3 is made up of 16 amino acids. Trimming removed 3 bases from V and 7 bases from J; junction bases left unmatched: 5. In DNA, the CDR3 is TGCGCCAGCAGCTCCGGACTAGCGGGAGGGTTAAATGAGCAGTTCTTC. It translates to CASSSGLAGGLNEQFF.

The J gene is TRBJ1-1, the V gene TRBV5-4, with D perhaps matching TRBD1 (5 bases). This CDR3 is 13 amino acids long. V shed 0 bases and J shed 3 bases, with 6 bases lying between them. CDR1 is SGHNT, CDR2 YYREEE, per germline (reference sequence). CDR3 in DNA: TGTGCCAGCAGCTTGGACAGGTACACTGAAGCTTTCTTT. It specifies CASSLDRYTEAFF.

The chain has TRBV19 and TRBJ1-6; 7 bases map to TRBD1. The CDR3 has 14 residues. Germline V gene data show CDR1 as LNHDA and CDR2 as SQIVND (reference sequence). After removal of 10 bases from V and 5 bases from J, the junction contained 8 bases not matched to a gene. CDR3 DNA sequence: TGTGCCACCAGATCGACAGGGAATAATTCACCCCTCCACTTT. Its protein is CATRSTGNNSPLHF. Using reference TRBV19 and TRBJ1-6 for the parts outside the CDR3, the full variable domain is DGGITQSPKYLFRKEGQNVTLSCEQNLNHDAMYWYRQDPGQGLRLIYYSQIVNDFQKGDIAEGYSVSREKKESFPLTVTSAQKNPTAFYLCATRSTGNNSPLHFGNGTRLTVT.

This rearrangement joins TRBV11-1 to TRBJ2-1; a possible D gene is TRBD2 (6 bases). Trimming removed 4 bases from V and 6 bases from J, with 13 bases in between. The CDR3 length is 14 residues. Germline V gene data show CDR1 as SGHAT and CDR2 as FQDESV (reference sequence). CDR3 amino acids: CASSWIGRINEQFF. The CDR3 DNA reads TGTGCCAGCAGCTGGATAGGGAGGATCAATGAGCAGTTCTTC.

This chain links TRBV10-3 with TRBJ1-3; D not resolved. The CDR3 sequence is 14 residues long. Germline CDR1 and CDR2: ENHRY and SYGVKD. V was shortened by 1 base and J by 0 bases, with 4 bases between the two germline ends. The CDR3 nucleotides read TGTGCCATCAGTGAGTACGGCTCTGGAAACACCATATATTTT. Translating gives CAISEYGSGNTIYF.

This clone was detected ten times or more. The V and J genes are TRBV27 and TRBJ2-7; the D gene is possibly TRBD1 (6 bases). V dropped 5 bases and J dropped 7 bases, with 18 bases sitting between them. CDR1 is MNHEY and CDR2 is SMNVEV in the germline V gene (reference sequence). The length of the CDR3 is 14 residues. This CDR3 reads CASSPRATGIEQYF. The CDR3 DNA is TGTGCCAGCAGTCCCCGGGCCACAGGGATAGAGCAGTACTTC.

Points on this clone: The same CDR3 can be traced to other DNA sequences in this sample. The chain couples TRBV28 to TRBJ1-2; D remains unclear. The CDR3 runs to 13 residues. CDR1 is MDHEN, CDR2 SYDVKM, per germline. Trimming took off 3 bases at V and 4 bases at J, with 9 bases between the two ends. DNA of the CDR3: TGTGCCAGCAGTTTCCGGGGAGGCTATGGCTACACCTTC. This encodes CASSFRGGYGYTF.

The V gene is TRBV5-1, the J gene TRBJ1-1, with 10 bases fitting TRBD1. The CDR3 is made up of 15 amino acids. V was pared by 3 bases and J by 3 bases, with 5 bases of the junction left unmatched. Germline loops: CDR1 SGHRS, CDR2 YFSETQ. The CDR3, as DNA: TGCGCCAGCAGCTCCGGGGGGACAGGGGACACTGAAGCTTTCTTT. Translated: CASSSGGTGDTEAFF.

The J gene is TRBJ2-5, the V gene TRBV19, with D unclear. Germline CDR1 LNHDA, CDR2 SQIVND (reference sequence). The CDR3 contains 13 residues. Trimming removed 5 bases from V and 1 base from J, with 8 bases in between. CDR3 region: CASSVQVQETQYF. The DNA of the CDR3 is TGTGCCAGTAGTGTCCAGGTCCAAGAGACCCAGTACTTC.

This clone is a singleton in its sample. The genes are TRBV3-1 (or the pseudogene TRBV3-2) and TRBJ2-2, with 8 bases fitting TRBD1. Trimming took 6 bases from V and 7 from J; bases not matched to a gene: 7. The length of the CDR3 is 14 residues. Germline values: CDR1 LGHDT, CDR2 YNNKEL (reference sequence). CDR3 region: CASRQTGESGELFF. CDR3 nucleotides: TGTGCCAGCAGACAGACAGGGGAAAGCGGGGAGCTGTTTTTT.

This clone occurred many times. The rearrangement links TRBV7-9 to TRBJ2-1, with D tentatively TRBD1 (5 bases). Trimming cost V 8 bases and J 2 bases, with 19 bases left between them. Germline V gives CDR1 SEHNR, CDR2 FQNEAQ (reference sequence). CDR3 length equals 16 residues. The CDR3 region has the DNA TGTGCCAGCCTCCCCCGGCAGGGCGAACCCTACAATGAGCAGTTCTTC. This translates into CASLPRQGEPYNEQFF. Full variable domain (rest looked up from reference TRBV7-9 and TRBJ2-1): DTGVSQNPRHKITKRGQNVTFRCDPISEHNRLYWYRQTLGQGPEFLTYFQNEAQLEKSRLLSDRFSAERPKGSFSTLEIQRTEQGDSAMYLCASLPRQGEPYNEQFFGPGTRLTVL.

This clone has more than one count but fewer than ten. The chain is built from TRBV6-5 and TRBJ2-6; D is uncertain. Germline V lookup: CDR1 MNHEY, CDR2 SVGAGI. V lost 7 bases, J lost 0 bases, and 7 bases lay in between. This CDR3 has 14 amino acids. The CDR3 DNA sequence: TGTGCCAGCACTCTTAGCTCTGGGGCCAACGTCCTGACTTTC. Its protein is CASTLSSGANVLTF.

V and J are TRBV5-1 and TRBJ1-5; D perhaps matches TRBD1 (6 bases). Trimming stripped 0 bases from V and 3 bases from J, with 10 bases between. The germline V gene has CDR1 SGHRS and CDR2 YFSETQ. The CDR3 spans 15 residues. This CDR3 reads CASSLGAGDNQPQHF. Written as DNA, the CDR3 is TGCGCCAGCAGCTTGGGGGCAGGGGACAATCAGCCCCAGCATTTT.

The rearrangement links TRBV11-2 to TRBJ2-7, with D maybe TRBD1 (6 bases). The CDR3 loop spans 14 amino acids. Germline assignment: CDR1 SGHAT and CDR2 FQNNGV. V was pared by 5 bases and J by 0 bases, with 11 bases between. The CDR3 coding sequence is TGTGCCAGCAGCATTGACAGGCACTCCTACGAGCAGTACTTC. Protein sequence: CASSIDRHSYEQYF.

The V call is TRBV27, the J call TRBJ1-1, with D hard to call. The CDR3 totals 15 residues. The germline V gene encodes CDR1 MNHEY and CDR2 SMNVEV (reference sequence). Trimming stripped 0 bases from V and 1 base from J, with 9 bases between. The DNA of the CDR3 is TGTGCCAGCAGTTTATCCTGGATAGCGAACACTGAAGCTTTCTTT. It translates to CASSLSWIANTEAFF.

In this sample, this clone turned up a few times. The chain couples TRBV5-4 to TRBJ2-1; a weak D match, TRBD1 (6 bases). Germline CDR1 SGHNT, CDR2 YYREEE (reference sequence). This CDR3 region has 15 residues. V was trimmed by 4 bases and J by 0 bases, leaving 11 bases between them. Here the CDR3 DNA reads TGTGCCAGCAGCAGAGGGGGAAGCTCCTACAATGAGCAGTTCTTC. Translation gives CASSRGGSSYNEQFF.

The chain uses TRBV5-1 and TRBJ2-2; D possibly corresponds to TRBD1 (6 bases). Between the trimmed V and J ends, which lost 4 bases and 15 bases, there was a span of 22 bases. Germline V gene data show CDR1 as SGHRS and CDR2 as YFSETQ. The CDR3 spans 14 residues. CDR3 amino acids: CASSLPDRPLGVFF. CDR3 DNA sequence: TGCGCCAGCAGCCTACCCGACAGGCCCTTAGGGGTGTTTTTT.

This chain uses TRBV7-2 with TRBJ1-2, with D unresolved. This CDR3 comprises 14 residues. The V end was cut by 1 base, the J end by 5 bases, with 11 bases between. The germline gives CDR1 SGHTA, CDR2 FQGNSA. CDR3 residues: CASSLDIVSYGYTF. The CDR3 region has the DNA TGTGCCAGCAGCTTAGACATCGTGTCATATGGCTACACCTTC.

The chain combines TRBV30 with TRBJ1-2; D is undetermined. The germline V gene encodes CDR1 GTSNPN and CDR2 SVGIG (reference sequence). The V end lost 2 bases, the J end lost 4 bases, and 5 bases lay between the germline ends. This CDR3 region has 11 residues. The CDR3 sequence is CAWSLLYGYTF. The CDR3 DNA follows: TGTGCCTGGAGTCTTCTCTATGGCTACACCTTC.

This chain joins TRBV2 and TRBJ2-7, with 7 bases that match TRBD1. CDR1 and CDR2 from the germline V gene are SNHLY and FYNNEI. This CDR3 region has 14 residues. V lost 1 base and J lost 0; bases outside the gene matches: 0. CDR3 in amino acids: CASSEEGASYEQYF. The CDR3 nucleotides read TGTGCCAGCAGTGAAGAGGGGGCCTCCTACGAGCAGTACTTC.

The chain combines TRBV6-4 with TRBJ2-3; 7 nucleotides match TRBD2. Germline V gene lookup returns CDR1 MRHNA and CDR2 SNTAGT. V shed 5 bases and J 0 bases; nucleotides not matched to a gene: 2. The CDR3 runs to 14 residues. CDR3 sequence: CASSPAGSTDTQYF. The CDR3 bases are TGTGCCAGCAGTCCAGCGGGAAGCACAGATACGCAGTATTTT.

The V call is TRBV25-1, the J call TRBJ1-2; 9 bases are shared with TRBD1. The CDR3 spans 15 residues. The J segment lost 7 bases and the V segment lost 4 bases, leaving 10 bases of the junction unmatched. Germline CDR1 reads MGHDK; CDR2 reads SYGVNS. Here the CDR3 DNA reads TGTGCCAGCAGTGCAGCCGGGACAGGGCTTTCTGGCTACACCTTC. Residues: CASSAAGTGLSGYTF.

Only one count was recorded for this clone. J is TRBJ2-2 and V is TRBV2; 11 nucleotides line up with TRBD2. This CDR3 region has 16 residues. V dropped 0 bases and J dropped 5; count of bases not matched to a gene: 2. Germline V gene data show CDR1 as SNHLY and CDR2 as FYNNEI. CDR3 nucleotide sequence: TGTGCCAGCAGTGAAGCTAGCGGGAGGGTAACCGGGGAGCTGTTTTTT. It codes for CASSEASGRVTGELFF.